Presented here are 5 T cell receptor beta chains from one specimen sequenced in a study of blood T cell repertoires in COVID-19. This table comes from immunoSEQ multiplex PCR, and its TCRdb copy is limited to in-frame clones, with some not included. The sample lists around 180,000 clones; under 90% were seen once. Sequencing was carried out using PBMCs or T cells enriched from blood (not recorded which). Receptor source: a man over 45 who had recovered from COVID-19.

This chain connects TRBV6-5 to TRBJ2-7; 8 nucleotides match TRBD1. The V segment lost 7 bases and the J segment 3 bases; nucleotides outside the gene matches: 11. The CDR3 runs to 15 residues. The germline CDR1 and CDR2 sequences are MNHEY and SVGAGI. The CDR3 DNA follows: TGTGCCAGCAAGAGGGAGGCAGGGGGCGGCTACGAGCAGTACTTC. Protein: CASKREAGGGYEQYF.

This clone was counted once. The chain combines TRBV6-1 with TRBJ1-1; D is uncertain. Deletions cut 2 bases from V and 11 bases from J, with 15 bases between. This CDR3 is 13 amino acids long. Germline V lookup: CDR1 MNHNS, CDR2 SASEGT. The CDR3 coding sequence is TGTGCCAGCAGTGAAACTGTCGACATCCGGGCTTTCTTT. Protein: CASSETVDIRAFF.

This clone has more than one count but fewer than ten. The chain employs TRBV4-1 and TRBJ1-5; D is perhaps TRBD1 (5 bases). Per germline, CDR1 MGHRA and CDR2 YSYEKL. The V and J ends lost 1 base and 6 bases respectively, with 13 bases between them. The CDR3 has 15 residues. CDR3 region: CASSQVVGLGQPQHF. The CDR3 nucleotides read TGCGCCAGCAGCCAAGTCGTGGGACTCGGTCAGCCCCAGCATTTT.

The CDR3 is CASSDGTGEKLFF. The CDR3 DNA sequence: TGTGCCAGCAGCGACGGGACAGGAGAAAAACTGTTTTTT. The chain joins TRBV9 to TRBJ1-4; TRBD1 matches at 8 bases. Per germline, CDR1 SGDLS and CDR2 YYNGEE. The length of the CDR3 is 13 residues. Trimming removed 3 bases from V and 8 bases from J; junction bases left unmatched: 3.

This clone was observed a few times. This CDR3 is CASSQEGLRDSPLHF. The CDR3 DNA reads as TGTGCCAGCAGCCAAGAGGGGCTTAGGGATTCACCCCTCCACTTT. The J gene is TRBJ1-6, the V gene TRBV3-1 (or the pseudogene TRBV3-2); a weak D match, TRBD1 (5 bases). The V and J ends lost 0 bases and 8 bases respectively, with 11 bases between them. CDR1 and CDR2 (germline): LGHDT, YNNKEL (reference sequence). There are 15 residues in the CDR3.